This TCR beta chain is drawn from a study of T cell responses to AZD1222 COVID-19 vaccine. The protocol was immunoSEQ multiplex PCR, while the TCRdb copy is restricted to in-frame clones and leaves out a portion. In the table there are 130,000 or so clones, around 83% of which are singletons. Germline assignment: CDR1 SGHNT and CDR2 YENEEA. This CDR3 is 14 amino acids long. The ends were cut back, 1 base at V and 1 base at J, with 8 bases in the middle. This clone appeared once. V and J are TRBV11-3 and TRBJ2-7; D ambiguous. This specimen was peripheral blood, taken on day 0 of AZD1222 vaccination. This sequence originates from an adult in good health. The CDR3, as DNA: TGTGCCAGCAGCTTAGGCGCCAGTTCCTACGAGCAGTACTTC. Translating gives CASSLGASSYEQYF. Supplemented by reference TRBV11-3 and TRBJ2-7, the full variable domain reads EAGVVQSPRYKIIEKKQPVAFWCNPISGHNTLYWYLQNLGQGPELLIRYENEEAVDDSQLPKDRFSAERLKGVDSTLKIQPAELGDSAVYLCASSLGASSYEQYFGPGTRLTVT.